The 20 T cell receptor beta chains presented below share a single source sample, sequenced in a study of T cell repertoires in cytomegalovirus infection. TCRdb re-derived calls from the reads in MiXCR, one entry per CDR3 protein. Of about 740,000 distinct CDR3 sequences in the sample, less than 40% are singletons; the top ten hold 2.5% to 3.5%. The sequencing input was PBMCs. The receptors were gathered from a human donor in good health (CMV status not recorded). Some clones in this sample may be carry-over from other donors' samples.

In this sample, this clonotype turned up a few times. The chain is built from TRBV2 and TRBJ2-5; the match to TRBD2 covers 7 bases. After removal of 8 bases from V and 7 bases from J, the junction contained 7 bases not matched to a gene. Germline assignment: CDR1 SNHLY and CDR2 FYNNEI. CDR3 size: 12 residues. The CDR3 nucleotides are TGTGCCAGCTCTAGCGGTGAAGGGACCCAGTACTTC. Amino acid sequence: CASSSGEGTQYF.

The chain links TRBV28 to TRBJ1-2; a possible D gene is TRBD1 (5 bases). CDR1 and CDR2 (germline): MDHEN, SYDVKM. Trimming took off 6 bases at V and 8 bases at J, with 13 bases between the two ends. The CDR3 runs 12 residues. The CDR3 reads CASRGDALGYTF. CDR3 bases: TGTGCCAGCAGAGGGGACGCTTTGGGCTACACCTTC.

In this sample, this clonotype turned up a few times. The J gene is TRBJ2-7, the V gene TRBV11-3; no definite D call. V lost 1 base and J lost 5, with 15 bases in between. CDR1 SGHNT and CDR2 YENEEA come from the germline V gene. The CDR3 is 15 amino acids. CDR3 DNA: TGTGCCAGCAGCTTAGGCATTGGCTCTGTCGACGAGCAGTACTTC. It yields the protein CASSLGIGSVDEQYF.

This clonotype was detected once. The CDR3 nucleotides are TGTGCCATCAGTGAATATTCGGGCTACACCTTC. It yields the protein CAISEYSGYTF. The genes are TRBV10-3 and TRBJ1-2; no clear D gene. With 3 bases removed from V and 8 bases from J, the gap between germline ends came to 7 bases. Germline V CDR1 and CDR2: ENHRY, SYGVKD. The CDR3 totals 11 residues.

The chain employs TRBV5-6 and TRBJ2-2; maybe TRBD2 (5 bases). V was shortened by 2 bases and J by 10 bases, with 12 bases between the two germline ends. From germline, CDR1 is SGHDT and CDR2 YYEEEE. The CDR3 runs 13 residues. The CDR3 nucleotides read TGTGCCAGCAGCTTTGCCAAGGAGGTGGAGCTGTTTTTT. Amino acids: CASSFAKEVELFF.

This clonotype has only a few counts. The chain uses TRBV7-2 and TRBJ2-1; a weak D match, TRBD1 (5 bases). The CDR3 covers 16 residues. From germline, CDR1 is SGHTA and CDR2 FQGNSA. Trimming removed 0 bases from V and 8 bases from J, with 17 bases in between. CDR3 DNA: TGTGCCAGCAGCTTAGCGGGCTGGCACAGGTCCGATGAGCAGTTCTTC. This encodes CASSLAGWHRSDEQFF.

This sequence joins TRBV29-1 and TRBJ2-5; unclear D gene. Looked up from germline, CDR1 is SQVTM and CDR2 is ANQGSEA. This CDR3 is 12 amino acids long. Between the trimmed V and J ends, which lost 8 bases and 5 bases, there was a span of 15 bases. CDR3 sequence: CSFWGIRETQYF. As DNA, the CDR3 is TGCAGCTTCTGGGGAATACGGGAGACCCAGTACTTC.

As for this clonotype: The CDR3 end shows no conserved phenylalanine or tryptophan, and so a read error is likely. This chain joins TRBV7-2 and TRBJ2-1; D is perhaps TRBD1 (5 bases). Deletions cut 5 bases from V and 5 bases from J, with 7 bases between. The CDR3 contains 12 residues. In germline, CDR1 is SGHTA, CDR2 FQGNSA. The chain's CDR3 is CASSRRDNEQFV. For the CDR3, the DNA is TGTGCCAGCAGCCGCAGGGACAATGAGCAGTTCGTC.

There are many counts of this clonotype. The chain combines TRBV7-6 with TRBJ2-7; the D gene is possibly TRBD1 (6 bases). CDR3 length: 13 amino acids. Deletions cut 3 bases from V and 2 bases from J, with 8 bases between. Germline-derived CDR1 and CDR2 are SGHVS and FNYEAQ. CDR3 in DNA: TGTGCCAGCAGCTTGGGGGACACCTACGAGCAGTACTTC. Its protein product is CASSLGDTYEQYF.

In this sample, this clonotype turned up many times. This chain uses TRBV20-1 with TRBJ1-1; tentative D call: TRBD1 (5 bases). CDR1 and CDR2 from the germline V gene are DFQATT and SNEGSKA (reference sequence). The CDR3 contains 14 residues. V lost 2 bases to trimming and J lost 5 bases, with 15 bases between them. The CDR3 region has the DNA TGCAGTGCTAGATGGGGACGGGGTTATACTGAAGCTTTCTTT. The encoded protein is CSARWGRGYTEAFF.

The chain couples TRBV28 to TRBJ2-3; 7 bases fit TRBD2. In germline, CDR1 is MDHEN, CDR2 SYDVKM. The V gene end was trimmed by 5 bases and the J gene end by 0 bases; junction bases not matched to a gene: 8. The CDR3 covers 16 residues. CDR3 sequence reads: CASSVASGMSTDTQYF. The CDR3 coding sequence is TGTGCCAGCAGTGTCGCAAGCGGGATGAGCACAGATACGCAGTATTTT.

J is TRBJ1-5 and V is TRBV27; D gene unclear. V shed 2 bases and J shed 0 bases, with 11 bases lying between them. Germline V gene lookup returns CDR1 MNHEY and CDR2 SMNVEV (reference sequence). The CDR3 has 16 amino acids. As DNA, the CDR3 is TGTGCCAGCAGTTTACGTGCGGATTATAGCAATCAGCCCCAGCATTTT. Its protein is CASSLRADYSNQPQHF.

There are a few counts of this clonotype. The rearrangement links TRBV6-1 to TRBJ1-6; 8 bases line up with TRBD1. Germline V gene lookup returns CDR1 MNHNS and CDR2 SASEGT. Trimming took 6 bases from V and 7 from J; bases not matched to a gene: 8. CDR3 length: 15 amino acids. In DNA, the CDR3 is TGTGCCAGCAGACCCAGGACAGGGTTCAATTCACCCCTCCACTTT. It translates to CASRPRTGFNSPLHF.

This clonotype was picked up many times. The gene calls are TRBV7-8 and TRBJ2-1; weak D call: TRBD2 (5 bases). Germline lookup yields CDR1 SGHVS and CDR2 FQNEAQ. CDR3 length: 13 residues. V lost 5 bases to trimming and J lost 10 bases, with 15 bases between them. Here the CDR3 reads CASSPPPPGEQFF. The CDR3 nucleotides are TGTGCCAGCAGCCCGCCCCCTCCGGGAGAGCAGTTCTTC.

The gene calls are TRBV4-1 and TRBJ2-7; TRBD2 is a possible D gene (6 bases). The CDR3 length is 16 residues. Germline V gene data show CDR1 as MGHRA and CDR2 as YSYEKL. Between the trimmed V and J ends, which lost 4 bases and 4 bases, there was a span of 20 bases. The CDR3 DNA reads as TGCGCCAGCAGCCCATTCTCGTCTGGCGGGACTTACGAGCAGTACTTC. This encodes CASSPFSSGGTYEQYF.

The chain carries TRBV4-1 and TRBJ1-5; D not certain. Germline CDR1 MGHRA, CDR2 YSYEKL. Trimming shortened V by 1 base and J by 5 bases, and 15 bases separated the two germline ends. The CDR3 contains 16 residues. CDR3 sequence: CASSQVGMRVDQPQHF. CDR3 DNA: TGCGCCAGCAGCCAAGTGGGTATGAGGGTTGATCAGCCCCAGCATTTT.

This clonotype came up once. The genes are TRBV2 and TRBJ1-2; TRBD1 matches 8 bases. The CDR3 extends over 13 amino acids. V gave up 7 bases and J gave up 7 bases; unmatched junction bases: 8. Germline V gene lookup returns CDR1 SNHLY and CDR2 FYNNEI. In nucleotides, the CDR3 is TGTGCCAGCAAAAATCGGACAGGGTCTGGCTACACCTTC. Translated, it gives CASKNRTGSGYTF.

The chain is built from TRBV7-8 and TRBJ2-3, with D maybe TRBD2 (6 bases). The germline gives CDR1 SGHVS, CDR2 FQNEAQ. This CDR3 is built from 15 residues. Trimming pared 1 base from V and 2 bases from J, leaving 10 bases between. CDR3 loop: CASSLGRTNTDTQYF. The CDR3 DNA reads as TGTGCCAGCAGCTTAGGGCGGACTAACACAGATACGCAGTATTTT. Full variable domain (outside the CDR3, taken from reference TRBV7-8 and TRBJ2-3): GAGVSQSPRYKVAKRGQDVALRCDPISGHVSLFWYQQALGQGPEFLTYFQNEAQLDKSGLPSDRFFAERPEGSVSTLKIQRTQQEDSAVYLCASSLGRTNTDTQYFGPGTRLTVL.

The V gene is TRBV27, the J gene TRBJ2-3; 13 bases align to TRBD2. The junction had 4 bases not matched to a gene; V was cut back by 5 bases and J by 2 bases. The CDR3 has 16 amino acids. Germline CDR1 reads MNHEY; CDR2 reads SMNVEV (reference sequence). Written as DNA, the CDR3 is TGTGCCAGCAGTCGACTAGCGGGGGGTAACACAGATACGCAGTATTTT. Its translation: CASSRLAGGNTDTQYF.

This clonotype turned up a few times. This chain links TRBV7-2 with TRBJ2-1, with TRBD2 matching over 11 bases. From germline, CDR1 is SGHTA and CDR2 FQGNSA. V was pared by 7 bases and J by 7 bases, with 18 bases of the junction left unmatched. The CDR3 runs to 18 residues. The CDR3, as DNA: TGTGCCAGCACCCTTAGTAACCTAGCGGGGGGCCCTACGAATGAGCAGTTCTTC. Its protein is CASTLSNLAGGPTNEQFF.